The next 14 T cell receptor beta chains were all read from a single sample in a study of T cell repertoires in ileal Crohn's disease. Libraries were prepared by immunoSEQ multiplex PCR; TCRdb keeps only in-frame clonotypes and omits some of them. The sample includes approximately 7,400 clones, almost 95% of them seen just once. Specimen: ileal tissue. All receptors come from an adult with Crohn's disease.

CDR3 bases: TGCGCCAGCAGCCCCGGGACAGGCAATCAGCCCCAGCATTTT. Translation: CASSPGTGNQPQHF. This rearrangement joins TRBV5-1 to TRBJ1-5; 7 bases are a match to TRBD1. The trim removed 4 bases at V and 2 bases at J, leaving 3 bases unmatched. Germline CDR1 SGHRS, CDR2 YFSETQ. The CDR3 length is 14 residues. Full variable domain (remainder filled in from reference TRBV5-1 and TRBJ1-5): KAGVTQTPRYLIKTRGQQVTLSCSPISGHRSVSWYQQTPGQGLQFLFEYFSETQRNKGNFPGRFSGRQFSNSRSEMNVSTLELGDSALYLCASSPGTGNQPQHFGDGTRLSIL.

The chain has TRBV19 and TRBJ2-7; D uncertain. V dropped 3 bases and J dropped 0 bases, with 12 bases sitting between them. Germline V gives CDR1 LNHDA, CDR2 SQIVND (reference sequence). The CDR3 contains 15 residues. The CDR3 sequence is CASSIGGWSSYEQYF. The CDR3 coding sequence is TGTGCCAGTAGTATTGGCGGTTGGAGCTCCTACGAGCAGTACTTC.

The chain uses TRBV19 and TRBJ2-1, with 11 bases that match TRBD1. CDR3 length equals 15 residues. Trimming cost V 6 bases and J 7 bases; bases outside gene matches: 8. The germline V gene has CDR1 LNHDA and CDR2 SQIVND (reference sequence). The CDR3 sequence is CASSTGTGGLNEQFF. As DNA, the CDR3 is TGTGCCAGTAGCACCGGGACAGGGGGATTGAATGAGCAGTTCTTC.

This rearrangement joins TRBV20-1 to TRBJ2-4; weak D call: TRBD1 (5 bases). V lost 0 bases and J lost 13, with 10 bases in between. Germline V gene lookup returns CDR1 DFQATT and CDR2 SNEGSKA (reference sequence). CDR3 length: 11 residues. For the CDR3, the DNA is TGCAGTGCTAGAGATGGAAGGGGACAGTACTTC. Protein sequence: CSARDGRGQYF.

The CDR3, as DNA: TGTGCCAGCTCGGGGAGCTCCTACAATGAGCAGTTCTTC. As protein: CASSGSSYNEQFF. The J gene is TRBJ2-1, the V gene TRBV18; tentatively, D is TRBD2 (5 bases). Germline assignment: CDR1 KGHSH and CDR2 LQKENI. The CDR3 covers 13 residues. The germline V and J ends were trimmed by 6 bases and 0 bases, with 6 bases remaining between them.

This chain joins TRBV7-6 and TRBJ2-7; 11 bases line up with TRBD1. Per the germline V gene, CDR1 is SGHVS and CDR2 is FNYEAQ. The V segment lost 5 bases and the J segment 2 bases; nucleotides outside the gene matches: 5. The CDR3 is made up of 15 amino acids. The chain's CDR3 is CASSPLGQGAYEQYF. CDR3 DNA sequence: TGTGCCAGCAGCCCCCTGGGACAGGGGGCCTACGAGCAGTACTTC.

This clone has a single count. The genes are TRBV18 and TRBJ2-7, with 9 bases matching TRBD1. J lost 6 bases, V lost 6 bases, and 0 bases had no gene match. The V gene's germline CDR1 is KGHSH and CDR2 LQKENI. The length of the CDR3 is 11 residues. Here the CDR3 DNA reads TGTGCCAGCTCGACAGGGGGCGAGCAGTACTTC. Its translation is CASSTGGEQYF.

CDR3 amino acids: CASPATPGQGLPTLYGYTF. CDR3 sequence (DNA): TGTGCCAGCCCCGCTACACCGGGACAGGGGCTTCCCACTCTCTATGGCTACACCTTC. The rearrangement joins TRBV19 to TRBJ1-2; 10 bases agree with TRBD1. The length of the CDR3 is 19 residues. Germline V CDR1 and CDR2: LNHDA, SQIVND (reference sequence). After removal of 9 bases from V and 4 bases from J, the junction contained 23 bases not matched to a gene.

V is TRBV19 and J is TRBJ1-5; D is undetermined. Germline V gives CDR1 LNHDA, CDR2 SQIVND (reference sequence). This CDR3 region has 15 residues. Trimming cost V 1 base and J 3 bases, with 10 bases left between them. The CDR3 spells CASSIGVSVNQPQHF. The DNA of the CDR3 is TGTGCCAGTAGTATAGGAGTTTCGGTCAATCAGCCCCAGCATTTT.

Here the CDR3 DNA reads TGCGCCAGCATCCCCCCCGGGACTAGCGGGATCACAGAGACCCAGTACTTC. Protein sequence: CASIPPGTSGITETQYF. This chain joins TRBV10-2 and TRBJ2-5; TRBD2 matches at 13 bases. The CDR3 totals 17 residues. The J segment lost 4 bases and the V segment lost 7 bases, leaving 12 bases of the junction unmatched. Germline V gene lookup returns CDR1 WSHSY and CDR2 SAAADI.

Here the CDR3 reads CASSAGGRRMQETQYF. The CDR3 nucleotides read TGCGCCAGCAGCGCCGGAGGTAGACGTATGCAAGAGACCCAGTACTTC. The chain employs TRBV5-1 and TRBJ2-5; possible D gene TRBD2, 5 bases. Germline V lookup: CDR1 SGHRS, CDR2 YFSETQ. The V gene lost 4 bases and the J gene lost 2 bases, with 18 bases spanning the gap. CDR3 length: 16 residues.

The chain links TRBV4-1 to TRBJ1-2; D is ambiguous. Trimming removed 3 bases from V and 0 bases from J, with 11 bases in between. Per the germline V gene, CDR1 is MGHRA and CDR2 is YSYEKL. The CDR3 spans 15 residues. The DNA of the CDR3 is TGCGCCAGCAGCCACCAAGCAGGCTCTAACTATGGCTACACCTTC. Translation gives CASSHQAGSNYGYTF.

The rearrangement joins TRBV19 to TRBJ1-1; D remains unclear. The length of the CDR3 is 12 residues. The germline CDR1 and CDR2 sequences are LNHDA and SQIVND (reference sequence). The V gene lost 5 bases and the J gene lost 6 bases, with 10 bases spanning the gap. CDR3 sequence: CASSFHRAEAFF. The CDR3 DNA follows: TGTGCCAGTAGTTTCCATCGGGCTGAAGCTTTCTTT.

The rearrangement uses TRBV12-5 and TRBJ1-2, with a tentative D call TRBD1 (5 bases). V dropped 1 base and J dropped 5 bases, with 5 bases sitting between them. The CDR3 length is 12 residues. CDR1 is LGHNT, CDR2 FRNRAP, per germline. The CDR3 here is CASGLEGYGYTF. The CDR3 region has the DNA TGTGCTAGTGGTTTGGAGGGGTATGGCTACACCTTC.